The 32 T cell receptor beta chains given below trace back to one sample, sequenced in a study of glioma-infiltrating T cells. Using RNA template, CDR3s of TCR alpha and beta were amplified with iRepertoire arm-PCR. TCRdb re-called the multiplex PCR reads through MiXCR, storing one row per CDR3 protein. The sample contains about 410,000 distinct CDR3 sequences, approximately 42% of which appear only once. The specimen was glioma tissue, nonneoplastic brain tissue, or PBMCs (not recorded which). The source is a human donor with low-grade glioma or glioblastoma, undergoing nonglioma brain surgery, or in good health (not recorded which).

This clonotype was seen at least ten times. The chain combines TRBV20-1 with TRBJ2-7; no clear D gene. There are 11 residues in the CDR3. CDR1 DFQATT and CDR2 SNEGSKA come from the germline V gene (reference sequence). The V end lost 3 bases, the J end lost 2 bases, and 5 bases lay between the germline ends. The CDR3 region is CSASYTYEQYF. The CDR3 nucleotides read TGCAGTGCTAGCTATACCTACGAGCAGTACTTC.

This clonotype occurred many times. CDR3 residues: CASSEYVNEQYF. In DNA form, the CDR3 reads TGTGCCAGCAGTGAATATGTCAACGAGCAGTACTTC. J is TRBJ2-7 and V is TRBV25-1, with D hard to call. Germline assignment: CDR1 MGHDK and CDR2 SYGVNS. V shed 0 bases and J shed 5 bases, with 5 bases lying between them. The CDR3 has 12 amino acids.

In this sample, this clonotype turned up many times. The V gene is TRBV6-2 or TRBV6-3, the J gene TRBJ2-1; 7 bases align to TRBD2. The J segment lost 6 bases and the V segment lost 10 bases, leaving 9 bases of the junction unmatched. This CDR3 is built from 13 residues. Germline CDR1 reads MNHEY; CDR2 reads SVGEGT. Here the CDR3 reads CATSTGTTNEQFF. CDR3 bases: TGTGCCACCTCCACCGGGACTACCAATGAGCAGTTCTTC.

V usage is TRBV12-3 or TRBV12-4 and J usage is TRBJ2-1; 8 nucleotides line up with TRBD1. Germline trimming cut 2 bases from V and 2 bases from J; bases unmatched to any gene: 2. The CDR3 has 15 amino acids. CDR3 DNA sequence: TGTGCCAGCAGTTTAAGGACAGGGCCCTACAATGAGCAGTTCTTC. It translates to CASSLRTGPYNEQFF.

The chain joins TRBV6-1 to TRBJ1-1, with TRBD1 as a possible D gene (5 bases). The CDR3 contains 12 residues. Trimming took off 8 bases at V and 7 bases at J, with 14 bases between the two ends. Per germline, CDR1 MNHNS and CDR2 SASEGT. DNA for the CDR3: TGTGCCAGCTTCCCGGGGGGGGGTGAAGCTTTCTTT. Amino acids: CASFPGGGEAFF.

This clonotype was picked up a small number of times. A read error may account for a junction end that differs from germline. The V and J genes are TRBV5-1 and TRBJ2-7; no definite D call. CDR1 SGHRS and CDR2 YFSETQ come from the germline V gene. The CDR3 is 14 residues long. CDR3 residues: CASSLGVDSYEQYF. Here the CDR3 DNA reads TGTGCCAGCAGCTTAGGTGTAGATTCCTACGAGCAGTACTTC.

This CDR3 is CASSLSLAGPSHVQYF. The CDR3 DNA sequence: TGTGCCAGCTCACTTTCCCTAGCGGGACCCTCTCATGTGCAGTACTTC. The rearrangement uses TRBV18 and TRBJ2-7; TRBD2 agrees at 9 bases. The germline gives CDR1 KGHSH, CDR2 LQKENI. This CDR3 comprises 16 residues. Trimming cost V 4 bases and J 9 bases; bases outside gene matches: 16.

The J gene is TRBJ1-1, the V gene TRBV12-3 or TRBV12-4; D gene unclear. The CDR3 extends over 12 amino acids. V was clipped by 1 base and J by 7 bases, with 7 bases between them. CDR3 amino acids: CASSLEGNEAFF. CDR3 in DNA: TGTGCCAGCAGTTTAGAGGGTAATGAAGCTTTCTTT.

This clonotype has only one observation. Given a much more abundant clone one base away, this may be a read error. The rearrangement links TRBV20-1 to TRBJ2-7; D possibly corresponds to TRBD1 (5 bases). Germline V gene sequence: CDR1 DFQATT, CDR2 SNEGSKA (reference sequence). The CDR3 length is 13 residues. V gave up 3 bases and J gave up 3 bases, with 12 bases separating them. The CDR3 sequence: CSARTESFYEQYF. The CDR3 DNA reads as TGCAGTGCTAGGACAGAGAGTTTCTACGAGCAGTACTTC.

Notes on this clonotype: This may stem from a read error, because a much larger clone lies one nucleotide away. This chain connects TRBV6-1 to TRBJ1-1, with 7 bases lining up with TRBD1. This CDR3 comprises 16 residues. Germline CDR1 reads MNHNS; CDR2 reads SASEGT. V was clipped by 5 bases and J by 5 bases; unmatched bases: 14. The CDR3 spells CASSLGQRAGETEAFF. For the CDR3, the DNA is TGTGCCAGCAGTCTGGGACAGCGGGCGGGGGAGACTGAAGCTTTCTTT.

This chain connects TRBV5-1 to TRBJ1-1, with D tentatively TRBD1 (6 bases). Germline CDR1 is SGHRS and CDR2 is YFSETQ. This CDR3 region has 14 residues. The germline V and J ends were trimmed by 3 bases and 5 bases, with 14 bases remaining between them. In nucleotides, the CDR3 is TGCGCCAGCAGCTGGGAGGGGGTCGAGACTGAAGCTTTCTTT. Amino acids: CASSWEGVETEAFF.

The rearrangement uses TRBV10-3 and TRBJ2-3, with D possibly matching TRBD1 (6 bases). Trimming took 7 bases from V and 6 from J, leaving 14 bases between them. Germline CDR1 ENHRY, CDR2 SYGVKD. This CDR3 contains 13 residues. This chain's CDR3 is CAINGGREDTQYF. The CDR3 region has the DNA TGTGCCATCAATGGGGGCAGGGAGGATACGCAGTATTTT.

This rearrangement joins TRBV7-2 to TRBJ2-5; weak D call: TRBD2 (5 bases). This CDR3 spans 13 amino acids. Deletions cut 5 bases from V and 5 bases from J, with 12 bases between. Germline CDR1 SGHTA, CDR2 FQGNSA. CDR3 region: CASSAGLGETQYF. The CDR3 region has the DNA TGTGCCAGCAGCGCGGGCCTGGGGGAGACCCAGTACTTC.

This chain uses TRBV12-3 or TRBV12-4 with TRBJ2-1, with D unresolved. CDR3 length equals 15 residues. Trimming left V 3 bases short and J 0 bases short, with 9 bases between. The DNA for the CDR3 is TGTGCCAGCAGTTTGGGCTCTAGCTCCTACAATGAGCAGTTCTTC. Protein sequence: CASSLGSSSYNEQFF.

The chain recombines TRBV3-1 with TRBJ2-1; a possible D gene is TRBD2 (6 bases). Germline assignment: CDR1 LGHDT and CDR2 YNNKEL (reference sequence). This CDR3 is 16 amino acids long. The V gene lost 7 bases and the J gene lost 0 bases, with 16 bases spanning the gap. CDR3: CASINTGGSSYNEQFF. The CDR3 DNA follows: TGTGCCAGCATCAACACTGGAGGGAGCTCCTACAATGAGCAGTTCTTC.

The chain couples TRBV20-1 to TRBJ2-7; 12 bases map to TRBD2. This CDR3 has 13 residues. V gave up 5 bases and J gave up 6 bases; unmatched junction bases: 5. Germline V CDR1 and CDR2: DFQATT, SNEGSKA (reference sequence). Here the CDR3 reads CSAQTSGSGEQYF. The CDR3 coding sequence is TGCAGTGCTCAGACTAGCGGGAGCGGCGAGCAGTACTTC.

This clonotype was observed many times. The genes are TRBV28 and TRBJ2-1; TRBD2 matches 7 bases. The CDR3 spans 17 residues. Trimming removed 7 bases from V and 1 base from J; junction bases left unmatched: 13. Per germline, CDR1 MDHEN and CDR2 SYDVKM. CDR3: CASTSAGRPLSYNEQFF. The CDR3 DNA follows: TGTGCCAGCACCTCAGCGGGGAGACCCTTGTCCTACAATGAGCAGTTCTTC.

The genes are TRBV29-1 and TRBJ2-1; 13 nucleotides match TRBD2. The germline V gene encodes CDR1 SQVTM and CDR2 ANQGSEA. The CDR3 has 13 residues. The ends lost 4 bases at V and 10 bases at J; junction bases unmatched: 4. CDR3 DNA sequence: TGCAGCGTTGGACTAGCGGGAGGCGGGGAGCAGTTCTTC. It translates to CSVGLAGGGEQFF.

This clonotype occurred a few times. The CDR3 sequence is CASSYGTGRVNEQFF. For the CDR3, the DNA is TGTGCCAGCAGTTACGGGACAGGGAGGGTAAATGAGCAGTTCTTC. The V and J genes are TRBV6-1 and TRBJ2-1, with TRBD1 matching 9 bases. CDR1 is MNHNS, CDR2 SASEGT, per germline. With 5 bases clipped from V and 7 bases from J, the junction kept 9 bases outside the gene matches. This CDR3 spans 15 amino acids.

A note on this clonotype: The CDR3 does not end in the conserved phenylalanine or tryptophan, so this is likely a read error. The rearrangement links TRBV20-1 to TRBJ2-1; 7 bases line up with TRBD2. The CDR3 has 17 amino acids. Germline trimming cut 1 base from V and 0 bases from J; bases unmatched to any gene: 9. Germline V lookup: CDR1 DFQATT, CDR2 SNEGSKA (reference sequence). CDR3 amino acids: CSARGLAVVSSYNEQFL. The CDR3 region has the DNA TGCAGTGCTAGAGGCCTAGCGGTTGTGAGCTCCTACAATGAGCAGTTCCTC.

Only a few counts were recorded for this clonotype. J is TRBJ2-1 and V is TRBV20-1; D not certain. Germline V gives CDR1 DFQATT, CDR2 SNEGSKA (reference sequence). The CDR3 spans 14 residues. V was cut by 0 bases and J by 0 bases, with 6 bases left in between. Here the CDR3 reads CSARDYSSYNEQFF. In nucleotides, the CDR3 is TGCAGTGCTAGAGACTACAGCTCCTACAATGAGCAGTTCTTC.

The chain couples TRBV11-2 to TRBJ2-1; the D gene is possibly TRBD2 (5 bases). Germline values: CDR1 SGHAT, CDR2 FQNNGV. Trimming shortened V by 5 bases and J by 2 bases, and 16 bases separated the two germline ends. This CDR3 has 16 amino acids. Here the CDR3 DNA reads TGTGCCAGCAGCCTCACCCCCCTTAGCGCCTACAATGAGCAGTTCTTC. Its translation: CASSLTPLSAYNEQFF.

V usage is TRBV27 and J usage is TRBJ1-2, with D possibly matching TRBD1 (6 bases). The CDR3 has 15 residues. Germline assignment: CDR1 MNHEY and CDR2 SMNVEV (reference sequence). The V end was cut by 2 bases, the J end by 4 bases, with 14 bases between. CDR3 nucleotides: TGTGCCAGCAGTTTAAAGGGGGGAAGAAGCTATGGCTACACCTTC. Translated: CASSLKGGRSYGYTF.

The chain uses TRBV7-9 and TRBJ1-2, with D unclear. There are 13 residues in the CDR3. Trimming removed 0 bases from V and 7 bases from J, with 9 bases in between. Germline V gene data show CDR1 as SEHNR and CDR2 as FQNEAQ (reference sequence). The CDR3 nucleotides read TGTGCCAGCAGCTTAGCTGGGGAGGTTGGCTACACCTTC. This gives the protein CASSLAGEVGYTF.

Many counts were recorded for this clonotype. V is TRBV7-9 and J is TRBJ2-7; a possible D gene is TRBD2 (5 bases). The CDR3 covers 14 residues. Germline values: CDR1 SEHNR, CDR2 FQNEAQ (reference sequence). The V end lost 7 bases, the J end lost 5 bases, and 18 bases lay between the germline ends. The CDR3 nucleotides are TGTGCCAGCACCCTTAGCCGGGGTAACCACGAGCAGTACTTC. Protein: CASTLSRGNHEQYF.

For this clonotype: One end of the junction is discordant with germline, which a read error may explain. This chain joins TRBV6-5 and TRBJ2-7, with no clear D. Looked up from germline, CDR1 is MNHEY and CDR2 is SVGAGI. The CDR3 is 13 amino acids. The CDR3 coding sequence is TGTGCCGGCAGTTATTTCTTGTTCTACGAGCAGTACTTC. This encodes CAGSYFLFYEQYF.

At least ten counts were recorded for this clonotype. V gene TRBV27 combines with J gene TRBJ2-4; D gene uncertain. CDR3 length equals 16 residues. V was shortened by 4 bases and J by 6 bases, with 19 bases between the two germline ends. Germline V gives CDR1 MNHEY, CDR2 SMNVEV (reference sequence). The DNA for the CDR3 is TGTGCCAGCAGTTCGGGTTCCCCGGCCGTGGGAAACATTCAGTACTTC. Translated, it gives CASSSGSPAVGNIQYF.

There are a few counts of this clonotype. This chain joins TRBV7-2 and TRBJ1-5; D ambiguous. There are 15 residues in the CDR3. V lost 3 bases, J lost 4 bases, and 13 bases lay in between. Germline lookup yields CDR1 SGHTA and CDR2 FQGNSA. CDR3 residues: CASSFDRFLNQPQHF. In DNA form, the CDR3 reads TGTGCCAGCAGCTTCGATCGGTTCTTAAATCAGCCCCAGCATTTT.

The rearrangement joins TRBV7-2 to TRBJ2-7, with 9 bases identical to TRBD1. The CDR3 runs 14 residues. Germline CDR1 reads SGHTA; CDR2 reads FQGNSA. Germline trimming cut 3 bases from V and 5 bases from J; bases unmatched to any gene: 5. This chain's CDR3 is CASSFTGTGHEQYF. CDR3 in DNA: TGTGCCAGCAGCTTTACCGGGACAGGGCACGAGCAGTACTTC.

This clonotype was found many times. The chain carries TRBV6-1 and TRBJ2-7; D not certain. CDR1 and CDR2 from the germline V gene are MNHNS and SASEGT. The V gene lost 2 bases and the J gene lost 1 base, with 6 bases spanning the gap. The CDR3 contains 13 residues. CDR3 region: CASSEPNSYEQYF. The CDR3 DNA reads as TGTGCCAGCAGTGAACCTAATTCCTACGAGCAGTACTTC.

This clonotype came up once. This clone may be a read error of a much larger clone one base away. The chain combines TRBV27 with TRBJ1-4; D remains unclear. CDR1 is MNHEY and CDR2 is SMNVEV in the germline V gene (reference sequence). This CDR3 contains 12 residues. CDR3 loop: CTGSLIGEKLFF. Written as DNA, the CDR3 is TGTACCGGCAGTTTAATTGGTGAAAAACTGTTTTTT.

This clonotype was detected a few times. The gene calls are TRBV20-1 and TRBJ2-5; 7 bases are shared with TRBD2. Looked up from germline, CDR1 is DFQATT and CDR2 is SNEGSKA (reference sequence). CDR3 size: 15 residues. J gave up 1 base and V 2 bases, and 7 bases lay outside the gene matches. DNA for the CDR3: TGCAGTGCTAGAACACTAGCGAATTCCCAAGAGACCCAGTACTTC. It translates to CSARTLANSQETQYF.